The T cell receptor (beta chain) described here comes from a study of technical replicates of blood from four donors. Clones were read by immunoSEQ multiplex PCR, and TCRdb kept only the in-frame ones, dropping some. This sample yields approximately 12,000 clones, of which about 90% are seen a single time; about 8.5% belongs to the top ten. Trimming shortened V by 10 bases and J by 5 bases, and 29 bases separated the two germline ends. The CDR3 contains 17 residues. Germline-derived CDR1 and CDR2 are MDHEN and SYDVKM. The receptor comes from a human donor in good health. What was sequenced was PBMCs. The rearrangement links TRBV28 to TRBJ2-5; D gene uncertain. This chain's CDR3 is CAIRRLEPIGSLETQYF. CDR3 nucleotides: TGTGCCATCCGCCGCTTGGAACCTATCGGGTCTCTCGAGACCCAGTACTTC.